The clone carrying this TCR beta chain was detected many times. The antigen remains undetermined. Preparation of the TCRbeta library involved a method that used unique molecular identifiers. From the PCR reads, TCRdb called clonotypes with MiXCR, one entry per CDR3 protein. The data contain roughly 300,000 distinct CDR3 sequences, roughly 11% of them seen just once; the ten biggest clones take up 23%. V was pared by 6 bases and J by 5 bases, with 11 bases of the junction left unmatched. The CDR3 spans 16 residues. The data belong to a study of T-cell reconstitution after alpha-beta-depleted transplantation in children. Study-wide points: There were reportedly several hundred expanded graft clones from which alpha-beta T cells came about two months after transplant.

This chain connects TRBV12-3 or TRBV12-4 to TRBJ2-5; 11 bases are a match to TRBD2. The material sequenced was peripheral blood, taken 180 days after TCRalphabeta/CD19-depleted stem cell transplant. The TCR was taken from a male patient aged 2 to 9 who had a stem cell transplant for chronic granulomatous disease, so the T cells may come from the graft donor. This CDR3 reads CASSGFVAGGRETQYF. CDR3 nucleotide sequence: TGTGCCAGCAGCGGGTTCGTAGCGGGAGGGAGGGAGACCCAGTACTTC.